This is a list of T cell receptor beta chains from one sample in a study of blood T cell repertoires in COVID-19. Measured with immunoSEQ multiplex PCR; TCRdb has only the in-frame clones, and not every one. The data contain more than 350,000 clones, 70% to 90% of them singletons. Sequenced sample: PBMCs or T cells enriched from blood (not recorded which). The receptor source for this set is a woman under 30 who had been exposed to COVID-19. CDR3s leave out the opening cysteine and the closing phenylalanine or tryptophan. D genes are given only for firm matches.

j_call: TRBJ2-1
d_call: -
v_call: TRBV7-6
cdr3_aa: ASSTSTYTSYNEQF

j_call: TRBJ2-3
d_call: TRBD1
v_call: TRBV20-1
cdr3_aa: SASTGGTDTQY

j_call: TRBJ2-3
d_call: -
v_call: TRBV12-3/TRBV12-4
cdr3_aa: ASSLATTDTQY

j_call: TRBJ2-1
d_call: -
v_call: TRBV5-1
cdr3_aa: ASSLSMDGGRDEQF

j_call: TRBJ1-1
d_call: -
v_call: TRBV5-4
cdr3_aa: ASSLTPGQDSTEAF

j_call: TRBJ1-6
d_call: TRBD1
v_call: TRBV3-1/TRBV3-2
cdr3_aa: ASSPDRAGGSPLH

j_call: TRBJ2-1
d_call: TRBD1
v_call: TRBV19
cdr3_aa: ASTRGRNFNEQF

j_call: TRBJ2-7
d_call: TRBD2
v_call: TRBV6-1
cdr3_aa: ASSEASGSSYEQY

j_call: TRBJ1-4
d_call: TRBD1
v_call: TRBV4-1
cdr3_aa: ASSQDGTGATNEKLF

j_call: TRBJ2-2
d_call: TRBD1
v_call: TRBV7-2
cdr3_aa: ASSPPGTVTGELF

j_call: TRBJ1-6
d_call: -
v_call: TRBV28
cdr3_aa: ASSYSNSPLH

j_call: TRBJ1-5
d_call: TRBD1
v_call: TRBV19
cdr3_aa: ASSSGQGVFGNQPQH

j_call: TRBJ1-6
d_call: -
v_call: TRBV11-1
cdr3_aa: ASRSEGVGNNSPLH